The rows below give T cell receptor beta chains drawn from one sample of a study of blood T cells in healthy people across ages. A single record per CDR3 protein comes from TCRdb applying MiXCR to the 5' RACE reads. The sample lists some 860,000 distinct CDR3 sequences, 45% to 70% occurring once. Sequencing used blood. Receptors originate from a man in his forties in good health. Each CDR3 is given with its conserved first and last residue. D genes are given only for firm matches. A row's size may be missing; if present it is once, few, many or a size class.

j_call cdr3_length clone_size v_call d_call cdr3_nt cdr3_aa
TRBJ2-7 15 few TRBV20-1 TRBD1 TGCAGTGCTCCCGGTGGCAGGGGGCCTCCCTACGAGCAGTACTTC CSAPGGRGPPYEQYF
TRBJ1-2 15 - TRBV9 TRBD1 TGTGCCAGTAGCGACTCAGGGGGTTCTGGCTATGGCTACACCTTC CASSDSGGSGYGYTF
TRBJ1-2 15 - TRBV7-2 TRBD1 TGTGCCAGCAGCTTAGGGGATTGGACAGGGGTAGGCTACACCTTC CASSLGDWTGVGYTF
TRBJ2-1 14 - TRBV14 TRBD2 TGTGCCAGCCAACTAGCGAGCTCCTACAATGAGCAGTTCTTC CASQLASSYNEQFF
TRBJ2-7 14 - TRBV4-1 - TGCGCCAGCAGCCTCCGGGACGTAGCCTACGAGCAGTACTTC CASSLRDVAYEQYF
TRBJ1-1 13 - TRBV20-1 - TGCAGTGCTAGAGAAGAGGGCCCCACTGAAGCTTTCTTT CSAREEGPTEAFF
TRBJ2-4 17 once TRBV27 - TGTGCCAGCAGTTCCGCTACAGGTCTCGGGGCCAAAAACATTCAGTACTTC CASSSATGLGAKNIQYF
TRBJ2-6 16 once TRBV20-1 - TGCAGTGCTAGAGAGTTTACAGCTTCTGGGGCCAACGTCCTGACTTTC CSAREFTASGANVLTF
TRBJ2-5 16 - TRBV20-1 - TGCAGTGCTAGGAGACAGGGGCAGCGGGGGCAAGAGACCCAGTACTTC CSARRQGQRGQETQYF
TRBJ2-3 15 few TRBV6-1 - TGTGCCAGCAGTGAAGCTAAGCGGAACACAGATACGCAGTATTTT CASSEAKRNTDTQYF
TRBJ2-7 15 - TRBV9 TRBD2 TGTGCCAGCAGCGTATGGGAGGGCCAGAACAATGAGCAGTACTTC CASSVWEGQNNEQYF
TRBJ2-7 17 - TRBV20-1 TRBD1 TGCAGTGCTACCCACTCAGCCGGACAGGGGGCCTTGGGCGAGCAGTACTTC CSATHSAGQGALGEQYF
TRBJ2-4 15 - TRBV11-2 TRBD1 TGTGCCAGCAGCCCTACATCAGGGGGCGTGAACATTCAGTACTTC CASSPTSGGVNIQYF
TRBJ2-1 13 - TRBV10-3 TRBD2 TGTGCCATCAGTGAAATGCGGGGGAATGAGCAGTTCTTC CAISEMRGNEQFF
TRBJ2-1 14 - TRBV5-1 - TGCGCCAGCAGCTTGCTGGCTAGCGCAAATGAGCAGTTCTTC CASSLLASANEQFF
TRBJ2-7 13 few TRBV24-1 TRBD1 TGTGCCACCGGGACAGGGGTCTCCTACGAGCAGTACTTC CATGTGVSYEQYF
TRBJ2-7 16 - TRBV7-9 - TGTGCCAGCATCTCCGTAAAGGACTATCGCACCTACGAGCAGTACTTC CASISVKDYRTYEQYF
TRBJ2-7 15 - TRBV28 - TGTGCCAGCAGTTTGTCCAGGGTCAGTGACAATGAGCAGTACTTC CASSLSRVSDNEQYF
TRBJ2-7 12 few TRBV20-1 TRBD1 TGCAGTGCTTCACAGGGGTCCTACGAGCAGTACTTC CSASQGSYEQYF
TRBJ1-2 13 - TRBV24-1 TRBD1 TGTGCCACCAGTGGCGGACAGGGGGATGGCTACACCTTC CATSGGQGDGYTF
TRBJ2-6 15 few TRBV9 - TGTGCCAGCAGCGTAGTGTCTTCTGGGGCCAACGTCCTGACTTTC CASSVVSSGANVLTF
TRBJ2-1 15 - TRBV29-1 TRBD2 TGCAGCGTTGGATGGGCGGCTAGCGGGGCTAATGAGCAGTTCTTC CSVGWAASGANEQFF
TRBJ2-5 12 - TRBV25-1 - TGTGCCAGCAGTCTCGGACCCGAGGGGCAGTACTTC CASSLGPEGQYF
TRBJ1-2 13 few TRBV6-1 TRBD1 TGTGCCAGCAGTGCCGGGACAGGGACCGGCTACACCTTC CASSAGTGTGYTF
TRBJ1-5 15 - TRBV12-3/TRBV12-4 - TGTGCCAGCAGTCAAAGGAACCTGTTGGATCAGCCCCAGCATTTT CASSQRNLLDQPQHF
TRBJ2-3 16 - TRBV7-8 TRBD2 TGTGCCAGCAGCTTAGTAGCGGGCCGAAGGTTCCATACGCAGTATTTT CASSLVAGRRFHTQYF
TRBJ2-1 16 few TRBV27 TRBD2 TGTGCCAGCTGCGTCCGAACTAGCGGGAGCTACAATGAGCAGTTCTTC CASCVRTSGSYNEQFF
TRBJ2-1 19 - TRBV6-2/TRBV6-3 - TGTGCCAGCAGTTGGGTCCCTGGGACACCCAGACTAGTATACGATGAGCAGTTCTTC CASSWVPGTPRLVYDEQFF
TRBJ2-5 13 - TRBV13 - TGTGCCAGCAGCCACCGAGGAAAGGAGACCCAGTACTTC CASSHRGKETQYF
TRBJ2-5 15 - TRBV6-2/TRBV6-3 - TGTGCCAGCAGTTACTCGAACACGTACCAAGAGACCCAGTACTTC CASSYSNTYQETQYF
TRBJ2-7 13 few TRBV29-1 - TGCAGCGTGGCCGGGGGCGCCGTCTACGAGCAGTACTTC CSVAGGAVYEQYF
TRBJ2-6 15 - TRBV3-1 - TGTGCCAGCAGCCCGAAAAACTCTGGGGCCAACGTCCTGACTTTC CASSPKNSGANVLTF
TRBJ1-6 13 - TRBV20-1 - TGCAGTGCTAGTACAGGGTTCGCTTCACCCCTCCACTTT CSASTGFASPLHF
TRBJ1-1 13 - TRBV7-2 - TGTGCCAGCAGCTTTGACCTCACATTTCAAGCTTTCTTT CASSFDLTFQAFF
TRBJ2-5 14 few TRBV4-1 - TGCGCCAGCAGCCAAGATATCCGTCGAGAGACCCAGTACTTC CASSQDIRRETQYF
TRBJ2-1 14 few TRBV29-1 TRBD1 TGCAGCGTGGGGGGACAGGGGTTTAACAATGAGCAGTTCTTC CSVGGQGFNNEQFF
TRBJ1-6 15 - TRBV4-3 - TGCGCCAGCAGCCAAGAAGGCAGGGGTAATTCACCCCTCCACTTT CASSQEGRGNSPLHF
TRBJ2-7 15 few TRBV15 - TGTGCCACCAGCAGAGATCGTGGCAGCTCCTACGAGCAGTACTTC CATSRDRGSSYEQYF
TRBJ1-5 14 - TRBV5-5 TRBD1 TGTGCCAGCAGCTTGACCCAGGGGGGTCAGCCCCAGCATTTT CASSLTQGGQPQHF
TRBJ2-5 14 - TRBV11-3 - TGTGCCAGCAGCTTATACACGGCCAAAGAGACCCAGTACTTC CASSLYTAKETQYF
TRBJ2-3 14 - TRBV5-1 - TGCGCCAGCAGCTTCCCAATGGTGGGAGATACGCAGTATTTT CASSFPMVGDTQYF